Detailed here is one T cell receptor (beta chain). Per the original methods: The assay estimated nucleated cells by amplifying reference gene primers. The protocol was immunoSEQ multiplex PCR, while the TCRdb copy is restricted to in-frame clones and leaves out a portion. That table supplies the V and J calls and clone size; D and trimming were determined from the DNA. Of about 76,000 clones listed, 87% are singletons. CDR3 length equals 14 residues. V lost 4 bases to trimming and J lost 10 bases; unmatched junction nucleotides: 9. Per germline, CDR1 SGDLS and CDR2 YYNGEE. These data come from a study of blood T cell repertoires in COVID-19. Looking at the study overall: The United States, Italy and Spain were the sources of the acute and convalescent COVID-19 samples. Nucleic acid was either cDNA or gDNA, and it came from T cells, B-cell-depleted T cells, or PBMCs.

The clonotype originates from a man aged 30 to 39 with acute or convalescent COVID-19. Sequenced sample: peripheral blood. The chain is built from TRBV9 and TRBJ2-1, with 9 positions matching TRBD2. In DNA form, the CDR3 reads TGTGCCAGCAGCTTACCACCCCTAGCGGGAGAGCAGTTCTTC. It specifies CASSLPPLAGEQFF.